These 31 T cell receptor beta chains were all obtained from the same sample, sequenced in a study of blood T cell repertoires in COVID-19. Sequenced by immunoSEQ multiplex PCR; TCRdb stores in-frame clones only, minus some. Among tens of thousands of clones listed, around 77% were seen once. Sequenced sample: peripheral blood. These receptors came from a human donor in a cohort sampled during active COVID-19.

The gene calls are TRBV29-1 and TRBJ1-1; 7 bases map to TRBD1. CDR1 is SQVTM and CDR2 is ANQGSEA in the germline V gene. J lost 1 base, V lost 4 bases, and 6 bases had no gene match. The CDR3 length is 14 residues. The CDR3 spells CSVALNRGNTEAFF. CDR3 nucleotide sequence: TGCAGCGTTGCGTTGAACAGGGGGAACACTGAAGCTTTCTTT.

This chain links TRBV27 with TRBJ1-4; the match to TRBD1 covers 8 bases. Germline CDR1 reads MNHEY; CDR2 reads SMNVEV (reference sequence). The CDR3 spans 21 residues. V gave up 2 bases and J gave up 0 bases; unmatched junction bases: 17. CDR3 sequence: CASSLIPGRGLLSATNEKLFF. The CDR3 DNA sequence: TGTGCCAGCAGTTTAATCCCGGGCAGGGGGCTACTCAGTGCAACTAATGAAAAACTGTTTTTT.

The rearrangement uses TRBV19 and TRBJ2-7; possibly TRBD1 for D (6 bases). CDR3 length equals 15 residues. V lost 3 bases to trimming and J lost 1 base, with 13 bases between them. Germline lookup yields CDR1 LNHDA and CDR2 SQIVND (reference sequence). The CDR3 reads CASSMTQGRSYEQYF. Written as DNA, the CDR3 is TGTGCCAGTAGTATGACTCAGGGGCGATCCTACGAGCAGTACTTC.

The chain employs TRBV5-4 and TRBJ2-6, with D unresolved. Germline CDR1 and CDR2: SGHNT and YYREEE (reference sequence). This CDR3 has 15 residues. Trimming stripped 5 bases from V and 1 base from J, with 10 bases between. The chain's CDR3 is CASRRGESGANVLTF. CDR3 DNA sequence: TGTGCCAGCAGGCGAGGAGAGTCTGGGGCCAACGTCCTGACTTTC.

This clone was picked up one time. This chain uses TRBV3-1 (or the pseudogene TRBV3-2) with TRBJ2-5, with D maybe TRBD1 (5 bases). There are 15 residues in the CDR3. V was pared by 3 bases and J by 2 bases, with 13 bases between. CDR1 and CDR2 from the germline V gene are LGHDT and YNNKEL (reference sequence). The CDR3 nucleotides read TGTGCCAGCAGCCAGGCGACAGCGACTCAAGAGACCCAGTACTTC. It is translated as CASSQATATQETQYF.

This rearrangement joins TRBV30 to TRBJ2-5; TRBD1 matches at 7 bases. V was pared by 3 bases and J by 2 bases, with 9 bases of the junction left unmatched. Germline V gene lookup returns CDR1 GTSNPN and CDR2 SVGIG (reference sequence). The CDR3 spans 15 residues. The chain's CDR3 is CAWRSLGQNQETQYF. The CDR3, as DNA: TGTGCCTGGAGGTCCCTGGGACAGAATCAAGAGACCCAGTACTTC.

This chain connects TRBV11-3 to TRBJ2-1; TRBD2 agrees at 7 bases. J lost 4 bases, V lost 1 base, and 10 bases had no gene match. This CDR3 has 17 residues. Germline V gives CDR1 SGHNT, CDR2 YENEEA. CDR3 in DNA: TGTGCCAGCAGCTTAGGGAGCGGGGAGGGGCGATACAATGAGCAGTTCTTC. Translating gives CASSLGSGEGRYNEQFF. The full variable domain, completed using reference TRBV11-3 and TRBJ2-1, is EAGVVQSPRYKIIEKKQPVAFWCNPISGHNTLYWYLQNLGQGPELLIRYENEEAVDDSQLPKDRFSAERLKGVDSTLKIQPAELGDSAVYLCASSLGSGEGRYNEQFFGPGTRLTVL.

The rearrangement uses TRBV7-8 and TRBJ2-1, with 7 nucleotides matching TRBD1. This CDR3 comprises 16 residues. Germline V gene data show CDR1 as SGHVS and CDR2 as FQNEAQ. The J segment lost 4 bases and the V segment lost 4 bases, leaving 10 bases of the junction unmatched. In DNA, the CDR3 is TGTGCCAGCAGCTATCACCTTGGACAGGTATACAATGAGCAGTTCTTC. Protein: CASSYHLGQVYNEQFF.

This clone was counted between two and nine times. The chain carries TRBV6-6 and TRBJ1-1, with D maybe TRBD1 (6 bases). The CDR3 consists of 14 residues. From germline, CDR1 is MNHNY and CDR2 SVGAGI (reference sequence). V lost 7 bases to trimming and J lost 1 base, with 13 bases between them. CDR3 sequence: CASKDSPGNTEAFF. The DNA of the CDR3 is TGTGCCAGCAAGGACAGCCCCGGGAACACTGAAGCTTTCTTT.

The genes are TRBV3-1 (or the pseudogene TRBV3-2) and TRBJ2-5; D is possibly TRBD2 (6 bases). The V and J ends lost 4 bases and 5 bases respectively, with 14 bases between them. CDR3 size: 14 residues. Germline V CDR1 and CDR2: LGHDT, YNNKEL (reference sequence). CDR3 protein: CASSRGASAETQYF. For the CDR3, the DNA is TGTGCCAGCAGCCGAGGGGCTAGCGCGGAGACCCAGTACTTC.

This clone was recorded once. The chain joins TRBV5-6 to TRBJ2-7; 9 nucleotides match TRBD1. Germline CDR1 SGHDT, CDR2 YYEEEE. The CDR3 has 15 residues. V shed 3 bases, J shed 3 bases, and the junction held 7 bases outside the gene matches. The CDR3 DNA reads TGTGCCAGCAGCTCGACCGGGACAGGGCACTACGAGCAGTACTTC. Translation: CASSSTGTGHYEQYF.

This chain links TRBV5-1 with TRBJ2-1, with a possible D match to TRBD2 (6 bases). The germline V and J ends were trimmed by 4 bases and 0 bases, with 14 bases remaining between them. The germline V gene has CDR1 SGHRS and CDR2 YFSETQ. This CDR3 is 16 amino acids long. CDR3 sequence: CASSPAGGLSYNEQFF. The CDR3 nucleotides read TGCGCCAGCAGCCCGGCCGGGGGTCTCTCCTACAATGAGCAGTTCTTC.

This chain connects TRBV6-5 to TRBJ2-7, with 8 positions matching TRBD2. This CDR3 comprises 15 residues. The ends lost 4 bases at V and 0 bases at J; junction bases unmatched: 5. Germline lookup yields CDR1 MNHEY and CDR2 SVGAGI. CDR3 in DNA: TGTGCCAGCAGTTCCGGGACTAGGAGCTCCTACGAGCAGTACTTC. Protein product: CASSSGTRSSYEQYF.

In its sample, this clone is medium-sized. The V call is TRBV7-9, the J call TRBJ2-3, with 13 bases lining up with TRBD2. The germline V gene encodes CDR1 SEHNR and CDR2 FQNEAQ (reference sequence). The CDR3 covers 17 residues. The V and J ends lost 4 bases and 1 base, in that order; junction bases with no gene match: 5. CDR3 coding DNA: TGTGCCAGCAGCTACGGACTAGCGGGGGACCGCACAGATACGCAGTATTTT. Protein: CASSYGLAGDRTDTQYF.

This clone was observed a few times. The chain combines TRBV28 with TRBJ1-2, with D maybe TRBD1 (5 bases). V was pared by 10 bases and J by 0 bases, with 12 bases between. The CDR3 consists of 13 residues. The germline V gene encodes CDR1 MDHEN and CDR2 SYDVKM. CDR3 sequence (DNA): TGTGCCACCGAGGACACTCCTAACTATGGCTACACCTTC. It yields the protein CATEDTPNYGYTF.

The V gene is TRBV20-1, the J gene TRBJ2-5; 7 positions agree with TRBD1. The V gene's germline CDR1 is DFQATT and CDR2 SNEGSKA (reference sequence). The CDR3 length is 15 residues. J was trimmed by 3 bases and V by 3 bases; bases with no gene match: 10. CDR3 protein: CSASRRQGVKETQYF. The CDR3 region has the DNA TGCAGTGCTAGTCGTAGGCAGGGGGTAAAAGAGACCCAGTACTTC.

This clone was observed once. The chain uses TRBV6-1 and TRBJ2-7, with a possible D match to TRBD2 (6 bases). The V end lost 3 bases, the J end lost 6 bases, and 12 bases lay between the germline ends. This CDR3 spans 13 amino acids. Germline assignment: CDR1 MNHNS and CDR2 SASEGT. CDR3 bases: TGTGCCAGCAGTGACAGGGAGGCGTCCGAGCAGTACTTC. Translation gives CASSDREASEQYF.

The chain couples TRBV18 to TRBJ2-1, with TRBD2 matching over 10 bases. Germline trimming cut 2 bases from V and 5 bases from J; bases unmatched to any gene: 6. The CDR3 runs 16 residues. CDR1 is KGHSH, CDR2 LQKENI, per germline. The CDR3 region is CASSPYLAGVDNEQFF. As DNA, the CDR3 is TGTGCCAGCTCACCATACCTAGCGGGAGTCGACAATGAGCAGTTCTTC.

The chain has TRBV6-5 and TRBJ2-4, with D tentatively TRBD2 (6 bases). The CDR3 sequence is 11 residues long. CDR1 and CDR2 from the germline V gene are MNHEY and SVGAGI. The ends were cut back, 6 bases at V and 13 bases at J, with 13 bases in the middle. The CDR3 is CASRVGLVQYF. The CDR3 DNA sequence: TGTGCCAGCAGAGTGGGACTTGTACAGTACTTC.

This clone has a handful of counts. The chain is built from TRBV18 and TRBJ2-5, with unresolved D. The CDR3 runs 13 residues. The germline V and J ends were trimmed by 2 bases and 4 bases, with 8 bases remaining between them. CDR1 is KGHSH, CDR2 LQKENI, per germline. CDR3 DNA: TGTGCCAGCTCACCAAAAGTCAGAGAGACCCAGTACTTC. This encodes CASSPKVRETQYF.

V gene TRBV28 combines with J gene TRBJ1-1; D not resolved. The CDR3 spans 11 residues. The V and J ends lost 7 bases and 4 bases respectively, with 7 bases between them. CDR1 is MDHEN and CDR2 is SYDVKM in the germline V gene. The CDR3 DNA reads TGTGCCAGCACCTTGAGCACTGAAGCTTTCTTT. It translates to CASTLSTEAFF.

The rearrangement joins TRBV27 to TRBJ2-7, with TRBD1 matching 9 bases. Germline V gives CDR1 MNHEY, CDR2 SMNVEV (reference sequence). This CDR3 is built from 15 residues. V lost 4 bases to trimming and J lost 11 bases; unmatched junction nucleotides: 15. For the CDR3, the DNA is TGTGCCAGCAGTTCCTTGGGACAGGGCGAAGAGGAGGAGTACTTC. It is translated as CASSSLGQGEEEEYF.

This clone appeared once. This chain uses TRBV6-5 with TRBJ2-1; 7 nucleotides line up with TRBD2. Germline values: CDR1 MNHEY, CDR2 SVGAGI. The CDR3 is made up of 14 amino acids. The V gene end was trimmed by 6 bases and the J gene end by 10 bases; junction bases not matched to a gene: 12. The CDR3 coding sequence is TGTGCCAGCAGCCGAAGGTCCGCGGGAGACGAGCAGTTCTTC. Encoded protein: CASSRRSAGDEQFF.

This chain connects TRBV11-2 to TRBJ1-1; D perhaps matches TRBD1 (5 bases). The length of the CDR3 is 15 residues. Germline CDR1 SGHAT, CDR2 FQNNGV. With 1 base removed from V and 3 bases from J, the gap between germline ends came to 12 bases. The CDR3 is CASSLARALYTEAFF. The CDR3 nucleotides are TGTGCCAGCAGCTTAGCCAGGGCGTTGTACACTGAAGCTTTCTTT.

The J gene is TRBJ1-4, the V gene TRBV11-2; perhaps TRBD1 as D (6 bases). The length of the CDR3 is 11 residues. The germline V and J ends were trimmed by 5 bases and 11 bases, with 9 bases remaining between them. The germline CDR1 and CDR2 sequences are SGHAT and FQNNGV. In DNA, the CDR3 is TGTGCCAGCAGCGGGGGACATAAACTGTTTTTT. Protein product: CASSGGHKLFF. Full variable domain (remainder filled in from reference TRBV11-2 and TRBJ1-4): EAGVAQSPRYKIIEKRQSVAFWCNPISGHATLYWYQQILGQGPKLLIQFQNNGVVDDSQLPKDRFSAERLKGVDSTLKIQPAKLEDSAVYLCASSGGHKLFFGSGTQLSVL.

The gene calls are TRBV5-8 and TRBJ1-4; D call uncertain. The CDR3 is 14 residues long. Germline V gives CDR1 SGHTS, CDR2 YDEGEE. Trimming removed 4 bases at V and 0 bases at J, with 7 bases between. The CDR3 nucleotides read TGTGCCAGCAGCCCTGGCTCAACTAATGAAAAACTGTTTTTT. It is translated as CASSPGSTNEKLFF.

This clone was recorded a few times. The chain joins TRBV9 to TRBJ2-6; TRBD1 matches at 7 bases. V lost 6 bases to trimming and J lost 0 bases; unmatched junction nucleotides: 12. Germline values: CDR1 SGDLS, CDR2 YYNGEE. The CDR3 is 18 residues long. CDR3 DNA: TGTGCCAGCACAAGCAATCCGGGACAGAGCTCTGGGGCCAACGTCCTGACTTTC. This codes for CASTSNPGQSSGANVLTF.

This chain uses TRBV9 with TRBJ2-1; D gene uncertain. The CDR3 loop spans 15 amino acids. The germline V gene encodes CDR1 SGDLS and CDR2 YYNGEE. Between the trimmed V and J ends, which lost 0 bases and 3 bases, there was a span of 10 bases. This CDR3 reads CASSVAGKFYNEQFF. The DNA of the CDR3 is TGTGCCAGCAGCGTAGCAGGCAAATTCTACAATGAGCAGTTCTTC.

The chain combines TRBV5-4 with TRBJ2-3; 10 bases are a match to TRBD1. CDR3 length: 15 amino acids. Germline assignment: CDR1 SGHNT and CDR2 YYREEE (reference sequence). V gave up 5 bases and J gave up 3 bases; unmatched junction bases: 6. The CDR3 is CASSRPGQGTDTQYF. The CDR3 DNA is TGTGCCAGCAGTAGACCGGGACAGGGGACAGATACGCAGTATTTT.

The genes are TRBV5-1 and TRBJ2-1, with a tentative D call TRBD2 (6 bases). From germline, CDR1 is SGHRS and CDR2 YFSETQ. The CDR3 extends over 14 amino acids. V shed 5 bases and J shed 7 bases, with 16 bases lying between them. The CDR3 sequence: CASSPGLTSNEQFF. The DNA for the CDR3 is TGCGCCAGCAGTCCGGGACTCACCTCAAATGAGCAGTTCTTC.

This clone was counted a single time. The CDR3 sequence: CASSVGSRGFGELFF. The DNA for the CDR3 is TGTGCCAGCAGCGTAGGATCGCGGGGGTTCGGGGAGCTGTTTTTT. This chain uses TRBV9 with TRBJ2-2; 7 bases map to TRBD2. The CDR3 sequence is 15 residues long. Trimming took 0 bases from V and 7 from J; bases not matched to a gene: 6. The germline gives CDR1 SGDLS, CDR2 YYNGEE.